What follows are 9 T cell receptor beta chains derived from one specimen sequenced in a study of TIL therapy for anti-PD-1-resistant metastatic lung cancer. As to time point: pre-treatment sample, taken before nivolumab and TIL therapy. This was the immunoSEQ v3 assay. Some clones are missing from TCRdb's copy, which holds only in-frame ones; the method was immunoSEQ multiplex PCR. The data contain nearly 15,000 clones, roughly 88% of them singletons. The source material was blood, sampled at baseline. These receptors all stem from a person aged 25-80 years with non-small cell lung cancer.

The CDR3 protein is CASRTDSQPANVLTF. The DNA for the CDR3 is TGTGCCAGCAGGACGGACAGCCAGCCAGCCAACGTCCTGACTTTC. This rearrangement joins TRBV4-2 to TRBJ2-6, with D possibly matching TRBD1 (6 bases). This CDR3 is 15 amino acids long. CDR1 is LGHNA, CDR2 YNFKEQ, per germline. The V end was cut by 6 bases, the J end by 7 bases, with 16 bases between.

The V call is TRBV5-1, the J call TRBJ2-1; no definite D call. The CDR3 is 11 amino acids. V lost 5 bases and J 4 bases, leaving 4 bases between the germline ends. Germline CDR1 and CDR2: SGHRS and YFSETQ. The CDR3 here is CASRYYNEQFF. In DNA form, the CDR3 reads TGCGCCAGCAGGTATTACAATGAGCAGTTCTTC.

The chain employs TRBV9 and TRBJ2-7, with 7 bases aligning to TRBD2. CDR3 length: 12 residues. Germline assignment: CDR1 SGDLS and CDR2 YYNGEE. After removal of 4 bases from V and 12 bases from J, the junction contained 10 bases not matched to a gene. CDR3 bases: TGTGCCAGCAGCACGGGGGGTCTTGGTCTGTACTTC. Translating it yields CASSTGGLGLYF. Looking up the rest from reference TRBV9 and TRBJ2-7 gives the full variable domain: DSGVTQTPKHLITATGQRVTLRCSPRSGDLSVYWYQQSLDQGLQFLIQYYNGEERAKGNILERFSAQQFPDLHSELNLSSLELGDSALYFCASSTGGLGLYFGPGTRLTVT.

This chain links TRBV27 with TRBJ2-3; 9 positions match TRBD1. The CDR3 consists of 14 residues. Germline CDR1 reads MNHEY; CDR2 reads SMNVEV (reference sequence). Trimming cost V 1 base and J 9 bases; bases outside gene matches: 5. CDR3 region: CASSLWGQGYTQYF. CDR3 in DNA: TGTGCCAGCAGTTTATGGGGACAGGGCTACACGCAGTATTTT.

The V and J genes are TRBV19 and TRBJ2-6; no reliable D call. V lost 8 bases and J lost 0, with 8 bases in between. The CDR3 is 14 amino acids. Germline assignment: CDR1 LNHDA and CDR2 SQIVND (reference sequence). The chain's CDR3 is CASDQGSGANVLTF. In nucleotides, the CDR3 is TGTGCCAGTGATCAAGGCTCTGGGGCCAACGTCCTGACTTTC.

The rearrangement links TRBV27 to TRBJ1-5, with TRBD1 matching 8 bases. CDR1 and CDR2 from the germline V gene are MNHEY and SMNVEV (reference sequence). The CDR3 consists of 15 residues. The ends lost 9 bases at V and 0 bases at J; junction bases unmatched: 7. CDR3 DNA: TGTGCCAGTAGACAGGGGACGCATAGCAATCAGCCCCAGCATTTT. Protein: CASRQGTHSNQPQHF.

The V and J genes are TRBV4-2 and TRBJ2-5, with TRBD2 matching 13 bases. V dropped 1 base and J dropped 1; count of bases not matched to a gene: 3. This CDR3 spans 17 amino acids. Germline V gives CDR1 LGHNA, CDR2 YNFKEQ. The CDR3 protein is CASSQGTSGGLQETQYF. DNA of the CDR3: TGTGCCAGCAGCCAAGGGACTAGCGGGGGACTCCAAGAGACCCAGTACTTC.

The chain combines TRBV5-5 with TRBJ2-1; 8 bases match TRBD2. Germline CDR1 is SGHKS and CDR2 is YYEKEE (reference sequence). The CDR3 contains 16 residues. V lost 2 bases and J lost 6; bases outside the gene matches: 10. In nucleotides, the CDR3 is TGTGCCAGCAGCTTCGACGCCGGGACTAGGACCAATGAGCAGTTCTTC. Translation gives CASSFDAGTRTNEQFF.

The chain is built from TRBV19 and TRBJ1-1, with D unresolved. This CDR3 is 15 amino acids long. Germline V gene sequence: CDR1 LNHDA, CDR2 SQIVND (reference sequence). V shed 3 bases and J shed 3 bases, with 14 bases lying between them. CDR3 bases: TGTGCCAGTAGTATTCTTTGGTCTTCTTACACTGAAGCTTTCTTT. This sequence encodes CASSILWSSYTEAFF.